A selection of T cell receptor beta chains follows, all from one sample in a study of cytomegalovirus exposure and HLA in healthy donors. Sequencing used immunoSEQ multiplex PCR; TCRdb keeps in-frame clones, though not all of them. The sample records under 150,000 clones, about 72% being singletons. Material for sequencing was PBMCs. These receptors came from a middle-aged man in good health and CMV-seronegative. Both conserved end residues are part of each CDR3. A D gene is named only where the DNA matches it firmly. Size tells how often a clone was seen (once, few, many) or the class of an expanded clone, and some rows leave it out.

J,V,D,size,DNA,CDR3
TRBJ2-7,TRBV4-2,TRBD2,.,TGTGCCAGCAGCCAAGTAGGGACTAGCGAAACCTACGAGCAGTACTTC,CASSQVGTSETYEQYF
TRBJ2-7,TRBV19,TRBD1,.,TGTGCCAGTAGTATCATCGCAGGGGGTGGGTACGAGCAGTACTTC,CASSIIAGGGYEQYF
TRBJ1-1,TRBV6-5,.,.,TGTGCCAGCAAGGCGGGGGTAGGGACTGAAGCTTTCTTT,CASKAGVGTEAFF
TRBJ2-7,TRBV5-4,.,.,TGTGCCAGCAGCTTGACAGGGACCTACGAGCAGTACTTC,CASSLTGTYEQYF
TRBJ1-1,TRBV6-6,.,.,TGTGCCAGCAGCGGGCAACAGGGAGAACAAACTTTCTTT,CASSGQQGEQTFF
TRBJ1-2,TRBV19,TRBD1,.,TGTGCCAGTAGAAAAGGGACAGGGGGAGCGGGCTATGGCTACACCTTC,CASRKGTGGAGYGYTF
TRBJ2-3,TRBV9,TRBD2,.,TGTGCCAGCAGCGTAGGGATCTTTGGGCGGGGGACAGATACGCAGTATTTT,CASSVGIFGRGTDTQYF
TRBJ1-1,TRBV6-1,.,.,TGTGCCAGTTATTACGAAACGGTGAACACTGAAGCTTTCTTT,CASYYETVNTEAFF
TRBJ2-3,TRBV9,TRBD2,.,TGTGCCAGCAGCCTCCGTGGAGGGAGGGCCCCAGATACGCAGTATTTT,CASSLRGGRAPDTQYF
TRBJ2-5,TRBV9,TRBD1,few,TGTGCCAGCAGCGTAGAGGGGGCCCTGGGGGAGACCCAGTACTTC,CASSVEGALGETQYF
TRBJ2-1,TRBV5-5,TRBD1,few,TGTGCCAGCAGGATCCGGGACAGGGTCAATGAGCAGTTCTTC,CASRIRDRVNEQFF
TRBJ2-3,TRBV10-1,.,.,TGCGCCAGCAGTGAGCACGCGGGGAGCACAGATACGCAGTATTTT,CASSEHAGSTDTQYF
TRBJ2-1,TRBV2,TRBD2,.,TGTGCCAGCAGGCCACCGGGACTAGTGCCGTTTGAGCAGTTCTTC,CASRPPGLVPFEQFF
TRBJ1-2,TRBV5-1,.,.,TGCGCCAGCAGCTTGGTCGCAGACTATGGCTACACCTTC,CASSLVADYGYTF
TRBJ2-7,TRBV6-6,TRBD1,.,TGTGCCAGCAGTTACCGCCTGGTGCAGGGGGCCTACGAGCAGTACTTC,CASSYRLVQGAYEQYF
TRBJ1-5,TRBV9,.,.,TGTGCCAGCAGCTGGGGAGGGGGGGAAGATCAGCCCCAGCATTTT,CASSWGGGEDQPQHF
TRBJ1-2,TRBV5-6,.,few,TGTGCCAGCAGGGGCGAGGGTCCAGGCTACACCTTC,CASRGEGPGYTF
TRBJ2-3,TRBV7-2,.,.,TGTGCCAGCAGCTTAGCCCCGACGCAGTATTTT,CASSLAPTQYF
TRBJ1-1,TRBV6-1,TRBD1,few,TGTGCCAGCGTGTACGGACAGGGCAACACTGAAGCTTTCTTT,CASVYGQGNTEAFF
TRBJ2-7,TRBV5-6,.,.,TGTGCCAGCAGCTGGGGGGTCGGAATCCCCTACGAGCAGTACTTC,CASSWGVGIPYEQYF
TRBJ1-1,TRBV30,TRBD1,.,TGTGCCTGGAGGAATCTGAGGGGGCCGGTGAACACTGAAGCTTTCTTT,CAWRNLRGPVNTEAFF
TRBJ2-1,TRBV6-5,TRBD1,.,TGTGCCACAATAGGGGGCGGCTACAATGAGCAGTTCTTC,CATIGGGYNEQFF
TRBJ2-2,TRBV27,.,.,TGTGCCAGCAGTACCGTACGGACAGCGAAGTACGGGGAGCTGTTTTTT,CASSTVRTAKYGELFF
TRBJ2-7,TRBV30,.,.,TGTGCCTGGAGAAACAGGGCGTCCTACGAGCAGTACTTC,CAWRNRASYEQYF
TRBJ2-5,TRBV5-6,TRBD1,once,TGTGCCAGCAGCTCCCACAGGGGGCGGGTGGTAGCTGAGACCCAGTACTTC,CASSSHRGRVVAETQYF
TRBJ2-6,TRBV9,.,.,TGTGCCAGCAGCGTAGTCGGCAGAGCGACTGGGGCCAACGTCCTGACTTTC,CASSVVGRATGANVLTF
TRBJ2-5,TRBV9,.,.,TGTGCCAGCAGCTCTCTGACAGGTCGTTCCCAAGGGACCCAGTACTTC,CASSSLTGRSQGTQYF
TRBJ2-2,TRBV5-1,.,.,TGCGCCAGCAGCTTGGGGGGCCCCGGGGAGCTGTTTTTT,CASSLGGPGELFF
TRBJ2-3,TRBV19,TRBD2,.,TGTGCCAGTAGTATGGCTAGCGGGGATACGCAGTATTTT,CASSMASGDTQYF
TRBJ2-1,TRBV5-1,.,.,TGCGCCAGCAGCTTGGCCGGGCTAGCTCACAATGAGCAGTTCTTC,CASSLAGLAHNEQFF
TRBJ1-1,TRBV6-5,.,few,TGTGCCAGCAGCTCGGACGGAGGAAACACTGAAGCTTTCTTT,CASSSDGGNTEAFF
TRBJ2-7,TRBV7-9,TRBD2,once,TGTGCCAGCAGCTCCACCGGGGGGAAGCAGTACTTC,CASSSTGGKQYF
TRBJ2-1,TRBV12-5,TRBD2,.,TGTGCTAGTGGTTTGGAGGTAGCGGGCTACAATGAGCAGTTCTTC,CASGLEVAGYNEQFF
TRBJ2-7,TRBV5-1,.,.,TGCGCCAGCAGCTCCTCGCTGGGACGGGACACCTACGAGCAGTACTTC,CASSSSLGRDTYEQYF
TRBJ2-5,TRBV7-2,TRBD2,.,TGTGCCAGCAGCCCGCGAGCGGGAGGACAAGAGACCCAGTACTTC,CASSPRAGGQETQYF
TRBJ2-5,TRBV7-9,TRBD2,.,TGTGCCAGCAGCTCGGCCCGGCGGGAGCAAGAGACCCAGTACTTC,CASSSARREQETQYF
TRBJ2-2,TRBV25-1,.,.,TGTGCCAGCAGTGAATCAGTCGAGCAGGGTCGGTCCGGGGAGCTGTTTTTT,CASSESVEQGRSGELFF
TRBJ2-3,TRBV5-3,.,.,TGTGCCAGAAGCTTCCGGGGGTGTAGCACAGATATGCAGTATTTT,CARSFRGCSTDMQYF
TRBJ1-2,TRBV21-1,.,few,TGTGCCAGCAGCGGACAGGGCAGCTATGGCTACACCTTC,CASSGQGSYGYTF
TRBJ2-5,TRBV7-9,.,.,TGTTCCAGCAGCCTACTACGTGGGACCCAGTACTTC,CSSSLLRGTQYF
TRBJ2-7,TRBV7-2,TRBD2,.,TGTGCCAGCAGCGCAGAACTAGCGGGGGACTACGAGCAGTACTTC,CASSAELAGDYEQYF
TRBJ1-2,TRBV7-9,.,.,TGTGCCAGCAGCTTACCTCAGGGTGGCTACACCTTC,CASSLPQGGYTF
TRBJ1-2,TRBV9,TRBD1,.,TGTGCCAGCAGCGCACGGGGACAGGGACCCTACTACTTC,CASSARGQGPYYF
TRBJ1-1,TRBV10-3,.,.,TGTGCCATCAGTAATACCGGGACAAACACTGAAGCTTTCTTT,CAISNTGTNTEAFF
TRBJ1-1,TRBV18,.,.,TGTGCCAGCTCACCTCAGGTGGACACTGAAGCTTTCTTT,CASSPQVDTEAFF
TRBJ2-1,TRBV4-3,TRBD2,.,TGCGCCAGCAGCCGAGGCATAAGTTCTAGCGGGAGGCTCTTCGATGAGCAGTTCTTC,CASSRGISSSGRLFDEQFF
TRBJ2-7,TRBV6-6,.,few,TGTGCCAGCACCCTAGGGGCGCTTTTCGAGCAGTACTTC,CASTLGALFEQYF
TRBJ1-1,TRBV27,.,.,TGTGCCAGCAGTTTTGGGCAGGGGTCTGAAGCTTTCTTT,CASSFGQGSEAFF
TRBJ2-5,TRBV11-2,.,few,TGTGCCAGCAGCCAATCAGCTAGGAACCACCAAGAGACCCAGTACTTC,CASSQSARNHQETQYF
TRBJ2-1,TRBV9,.,few,TGTGCCAGCAGCGTAGTCGGGGGATCCTACAATGAGCAGTTCTTC,CASSVVGGSYNEQFF
TRBJ2-7,TRBV7-2,TRBD1,.,TGTGCCAGCAGGGTAGACAGGGGCCAGGCCTACGAGCAGTACTTC,CASRVDRGQAYEQYF
TRBJ1-4,TRBV28,.,.,TGTGCCAGCCTGCAGGACAGTAATGAAAAACTGTTTTTT,CASLQDSNEKLFF
TRBJ2-7,TRBV7-9,TRBD1,few,TGTGCCAGCAGCATTGGACAGGGGTGGGAGCAGTACTTC,CASSIGQGWEQYF
TRBJ1-3,TRBV27,TRBD1,once,TGTGCCAGCAGTTTGAGGACAGGGGGAAACACCATATATTTT,CASSLRTGGNTIYF
TRBJ1-2,TRBV6-6,TRBD1,.,TGTGCCAGCACCTCGACTGACAGGGAGACGACGTCTGGCTACACCTTC,CASTSTDRETTSGYTF
TRBJ2-5,TRBV5-4,.,.,TGTGCCAGCAGCTATGGACTCGCAGAGACCCAGTACTTC,CASSYGLAETQYF
TRBJ2-7,TRBV10-2,TRBD2,once,TGCGCCAGCATCAAAGGGCTAGCGGGTCCCTCCTACGAGCAGTACTTC,CASIKGLAGPSYEQYF